The 3 T cell receptor beta chains in this list originate from one sample, sequenced in a study of OX40 agonist ivuxolimab in advanced cancers. Sequenced by immunoSEQ multiplex PCR; TCRdb stores in-frame clones only, minus some. The table records about 54,000 clones, 80% to 95% of them present only once. This specimen was CD4+ or CD8+ T cells sorted from blood, taken in a trial of the OX40 agonist ivuxolimab. The receptors come from an adult with an advanced solid tumor such as melanoma, head and neck, liver or kidney cancer.

The chain has TRBV11-2 and TRBJ2-2; D is undetermined. The CDR3 loop spans 14 amino acids. The germline CDR1 and CDR2 sequences are SGHAT and FQNNGV. The V end was cut by 1 base, the J end by 6 bases, with 9 bases between. The CDR3 region is CASSLASMAGELFF. For the CDR3, the DNA is TGTGCCAGCAGCTTAGCCAGTATGGCCGGGGAGCTGTTTTTT.

The rearrangement links TRBV5-1 to TRBJ2-7; D is possibly TRBD1 (6 bases). Germline assignment: CDR1 SGHRS and CDR2 YFSETQ. This CDR3 has 14 amino acids. Trimming pared 0 bases from V and 3 bases from J, leaving 10 bases between. Here the CDR3 reads CASSLEPGDYEQYF. The CDR3, as DNA: TGCGCCAGCAGCTTGGAGCCAGGGGACTACGAGCAGTACTTC.

This clone counts as medium-sized. V usage is TRBV28 and J usage is TRBJ1-1; D is ambiguous. Trimming pared 3 bases from V and 0 bases from J, leaving 8 bases between. CDR3 length: 14 amino acids. From germline, CDR1 is MDHEN and CDR2 SYDVKM. CDR3 coding DNA: TGTGCCAGCAGTTTGGTAAGATTGAACACTGAAGCTTTCTTT. It translates to CASSLVRLNTEAFF.